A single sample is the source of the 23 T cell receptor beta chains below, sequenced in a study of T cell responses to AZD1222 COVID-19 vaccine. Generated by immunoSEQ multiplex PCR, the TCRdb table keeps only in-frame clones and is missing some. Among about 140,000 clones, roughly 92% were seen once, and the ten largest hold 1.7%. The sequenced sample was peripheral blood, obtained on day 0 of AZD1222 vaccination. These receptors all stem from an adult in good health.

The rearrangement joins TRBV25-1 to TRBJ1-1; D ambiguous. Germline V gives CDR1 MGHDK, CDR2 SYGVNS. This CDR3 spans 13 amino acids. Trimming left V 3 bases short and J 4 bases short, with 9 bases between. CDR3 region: CASSEAASTEAFF. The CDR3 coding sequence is TGTGCCAGCAGTGAGGCGGCGAGCACTGAAGCTTTCTTT.

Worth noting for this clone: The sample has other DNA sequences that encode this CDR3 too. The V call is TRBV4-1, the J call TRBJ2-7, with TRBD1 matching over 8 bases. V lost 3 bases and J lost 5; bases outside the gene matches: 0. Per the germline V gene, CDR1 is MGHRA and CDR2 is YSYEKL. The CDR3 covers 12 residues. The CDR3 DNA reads TGCGCCAGCAGCCAGACAGGGGACGAGCAGTACTTC. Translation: CASSQTGDEQYF.

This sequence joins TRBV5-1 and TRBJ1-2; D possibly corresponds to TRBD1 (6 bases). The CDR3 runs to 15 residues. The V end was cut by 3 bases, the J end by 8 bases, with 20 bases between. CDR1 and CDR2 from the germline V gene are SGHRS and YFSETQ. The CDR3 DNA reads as TGCGCCAGCAGCTCCCCCGGGGGGGGGCGCCCCGGCTACACCTTC. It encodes CASSSPGGGRPGYTF.

DNA of the CDR3: TGCGCCAGCAGCTTGGGGGATGCTAACTATGGCTACACCTTC. As protein: CASSLGDANYGYTF. The chain couples TRBV5-1 to TRBJ1-2; D is unclear. Per the germline V gene, CDR1 is SGHRS and CDR2 is YFSETQ. The CDR3 loop spans 14 amino acids. Trimming took 0 bases from V and 0 from J, leaving 6 bases between them.

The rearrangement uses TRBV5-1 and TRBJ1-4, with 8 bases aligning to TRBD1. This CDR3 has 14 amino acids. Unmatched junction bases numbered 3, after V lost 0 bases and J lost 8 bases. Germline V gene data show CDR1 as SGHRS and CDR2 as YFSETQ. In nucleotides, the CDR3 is TGCGCCAGCAGCTTGGGACAGGGGAGGGAAAAACTGTTTTTT. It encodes CASSLGQGREKLFF.

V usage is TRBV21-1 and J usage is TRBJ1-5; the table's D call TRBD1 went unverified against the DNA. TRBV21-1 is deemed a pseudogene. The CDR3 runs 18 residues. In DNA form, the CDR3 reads TGTGCCAGCAGCAAAAATGACAAGGACAGGGGGCTCATTGAGCCCCAGCATTTT. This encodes CASSKNDKDRGLIEPQHF.

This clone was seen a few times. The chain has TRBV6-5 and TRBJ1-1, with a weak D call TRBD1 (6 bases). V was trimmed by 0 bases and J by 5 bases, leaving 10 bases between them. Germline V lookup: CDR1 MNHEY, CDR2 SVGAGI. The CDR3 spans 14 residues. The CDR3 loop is CASSYSTGRTEAFF. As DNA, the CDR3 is TGTGCCAGCAGTTACTCGACAGGTCGGACTGAAGCTTTCTTT.

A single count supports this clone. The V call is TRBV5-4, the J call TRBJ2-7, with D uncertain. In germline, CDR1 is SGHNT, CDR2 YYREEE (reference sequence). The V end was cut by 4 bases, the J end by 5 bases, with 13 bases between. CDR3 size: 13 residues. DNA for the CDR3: TGTGCCAGCAGCGACAATGGGGTTAACGAGCAGTACTTC. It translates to CASSDNGVNEQYF.

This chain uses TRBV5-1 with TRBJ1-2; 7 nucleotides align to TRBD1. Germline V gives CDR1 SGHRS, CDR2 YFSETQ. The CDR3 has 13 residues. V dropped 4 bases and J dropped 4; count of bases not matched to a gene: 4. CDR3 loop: CASSLYRGYGYTF. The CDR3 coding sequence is TGCGCCAGCAGCCTGTACAGGGGCTATGGCTACACCTTC.

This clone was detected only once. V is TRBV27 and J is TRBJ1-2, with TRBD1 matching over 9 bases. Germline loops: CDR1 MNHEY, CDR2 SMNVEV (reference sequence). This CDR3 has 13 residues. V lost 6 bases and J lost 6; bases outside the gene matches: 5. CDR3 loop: CASSFRTGDGYTF. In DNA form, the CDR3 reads TGTGCCAGCAGCTTCAGGACAGGGGATGGCTACACCTTC.

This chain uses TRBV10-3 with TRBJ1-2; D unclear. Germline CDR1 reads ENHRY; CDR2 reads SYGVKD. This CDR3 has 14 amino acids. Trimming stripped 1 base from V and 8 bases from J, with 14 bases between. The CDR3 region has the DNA TGTGCCATCAGTGAGTTCGGGCCTCCGGAAGGCTACACCTTC. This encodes CAISEFGPPEGYTF.

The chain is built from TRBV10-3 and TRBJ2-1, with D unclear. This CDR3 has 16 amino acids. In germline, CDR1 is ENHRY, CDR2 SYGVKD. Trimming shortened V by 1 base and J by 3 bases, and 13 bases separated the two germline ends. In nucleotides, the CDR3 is TGTGCCATCAGTGAGTTGGGTCAGGCCGTCTACAATGAGCAGTTCTTC. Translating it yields CAISELGQAVYNEQFF.

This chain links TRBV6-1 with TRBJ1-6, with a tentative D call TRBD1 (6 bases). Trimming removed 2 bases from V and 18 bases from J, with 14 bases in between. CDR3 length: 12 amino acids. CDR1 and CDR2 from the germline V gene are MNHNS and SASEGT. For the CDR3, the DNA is TGTGCCAGCAGTGAATCGGGGGCAGTGTGCCACTTT. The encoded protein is CASSESGAVCHF.

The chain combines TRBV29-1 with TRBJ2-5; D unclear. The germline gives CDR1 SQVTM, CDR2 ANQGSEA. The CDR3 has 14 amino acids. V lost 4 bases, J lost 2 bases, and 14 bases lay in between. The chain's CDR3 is CSVARTALQETQYF. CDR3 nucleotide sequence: TGCAGCGTTGCGCGGACGGCTCTACAAGAGACCCAGTACTTC.

The CDR3 loop reads CASSLQGAENEKLFF. The CDR3 bases are TGCGCCAGCAGCCTACAGGGGGCCGAGAATGAAAAACTGTTTTTT. This chain links TRBV5-1 with TRBJ1-4; 9 bases line up with TRBD1. Trimming cost V 4 bases and J 5 bases; bases outside gene matches: 6. This CDR3 has 15 amino acids. The V gene's germline CDR1 is SGHRS and CDR2 YFSETQ.

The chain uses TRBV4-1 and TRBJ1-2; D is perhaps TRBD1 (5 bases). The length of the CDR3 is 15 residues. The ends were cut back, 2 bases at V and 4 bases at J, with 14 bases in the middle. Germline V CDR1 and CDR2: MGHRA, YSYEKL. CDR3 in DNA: TGCGCCAGCAGCCAATCATCTCCGGGGACCTATGGCTACACCTTC. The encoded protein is CASSQSSPGTYGYTF.

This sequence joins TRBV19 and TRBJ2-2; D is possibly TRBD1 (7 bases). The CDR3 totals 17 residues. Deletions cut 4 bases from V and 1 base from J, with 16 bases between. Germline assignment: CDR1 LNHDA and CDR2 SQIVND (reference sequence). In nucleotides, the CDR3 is TGTGCCAGTAGTAAAACCAGGGGGGCGCTGAACACCGGGGAGCTGTTTTTT. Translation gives CASSKTRGALNTGELFF.

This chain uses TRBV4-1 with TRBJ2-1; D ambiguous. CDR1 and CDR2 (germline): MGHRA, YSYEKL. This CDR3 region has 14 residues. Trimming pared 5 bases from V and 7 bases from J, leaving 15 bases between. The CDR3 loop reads CASSAVTAWNEQFF. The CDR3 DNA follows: TGCGCCAGCAGCGCTGTCACTGCGTGGAATGAGCAGTTCTTC.

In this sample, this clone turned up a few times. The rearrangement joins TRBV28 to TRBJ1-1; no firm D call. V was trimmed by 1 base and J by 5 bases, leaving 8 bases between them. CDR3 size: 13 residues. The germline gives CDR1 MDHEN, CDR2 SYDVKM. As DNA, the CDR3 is TGTGCCAGCAGTTTATCGCCGGAGACTGAAGCTTTCTTT. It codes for CASSLSPETEAFF.

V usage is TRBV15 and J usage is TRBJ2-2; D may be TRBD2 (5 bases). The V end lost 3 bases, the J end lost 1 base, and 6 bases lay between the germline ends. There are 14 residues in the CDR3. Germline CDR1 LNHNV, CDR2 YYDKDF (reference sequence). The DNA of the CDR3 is TGTGCCACCAGCAGGGGAGTGAACACCGGGGAGCTGTTTTTT. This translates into CATSRGVNTGELFF.

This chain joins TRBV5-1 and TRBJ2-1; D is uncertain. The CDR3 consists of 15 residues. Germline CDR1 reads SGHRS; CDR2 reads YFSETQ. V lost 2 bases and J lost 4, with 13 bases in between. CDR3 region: CASSFALGEYNEQFF. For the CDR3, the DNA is TGCGCCAGCAGCTTCGCACTCGGAGAGTACAATGAGCAGTTCTTC. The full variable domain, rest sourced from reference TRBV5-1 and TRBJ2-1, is KAGVTQTPRYLIKTRGQQVTLSCSPISGHRSVSWYQQTPGQGLQFLFEYFSETQRNKGNFPGRFSGRQFSNSRSEMNVSTLELGDSALYLCASSFALGEYNEQFFGPGTRLTVL.

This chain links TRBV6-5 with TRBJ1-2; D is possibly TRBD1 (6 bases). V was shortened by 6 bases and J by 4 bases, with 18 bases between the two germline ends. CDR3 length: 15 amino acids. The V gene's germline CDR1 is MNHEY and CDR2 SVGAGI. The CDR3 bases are TGTGCCAGCAGGATCCTGACGGACAGCTTCTATGGCTACACCTTC. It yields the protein CASRILTDSFYGYTF.

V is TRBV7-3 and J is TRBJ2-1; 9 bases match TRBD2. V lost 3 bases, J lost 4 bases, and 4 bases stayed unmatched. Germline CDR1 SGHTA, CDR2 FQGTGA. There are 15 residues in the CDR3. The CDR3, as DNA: TGTGCCAGCAGCTTGAGGCTAGCGGGGTACAATGAGCAGTTCTTC. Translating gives CASSLRLAGYNEQFF.